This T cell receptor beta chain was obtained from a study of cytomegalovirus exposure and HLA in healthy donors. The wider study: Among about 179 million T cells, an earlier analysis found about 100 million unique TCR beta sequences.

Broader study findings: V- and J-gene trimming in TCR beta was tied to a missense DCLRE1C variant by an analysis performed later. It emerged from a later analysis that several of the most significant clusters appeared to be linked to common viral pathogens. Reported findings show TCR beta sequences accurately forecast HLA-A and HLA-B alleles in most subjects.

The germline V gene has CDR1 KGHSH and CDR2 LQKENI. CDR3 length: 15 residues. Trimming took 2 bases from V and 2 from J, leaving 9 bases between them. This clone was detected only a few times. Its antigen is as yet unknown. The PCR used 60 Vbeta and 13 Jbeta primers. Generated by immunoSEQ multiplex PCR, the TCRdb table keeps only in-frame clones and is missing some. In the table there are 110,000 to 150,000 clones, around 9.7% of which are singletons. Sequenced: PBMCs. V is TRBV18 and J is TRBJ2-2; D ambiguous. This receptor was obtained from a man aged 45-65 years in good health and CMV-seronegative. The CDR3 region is CASSPGQINTGELFF. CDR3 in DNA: TGTGCCAGCTCACCAGGGCAGATAAACACCGGGGAGCTGTTTTTT.